Listed below are T cell receptor beta chains from one sample, sequenced in a study of shared clonotypes between healthy human individuals. The protocol was immunoSEQ multiplex PCR, while the TCRdb copy is restricted to in-frame clones and leaves out a portion. The repertoire holds roughly 660,000 clones, with 90% as singletons. Specimen: memory CD8+ T cells from PBMCs. Source of these receptors: a man younger than 30 in good health. Some clones in this sample may be carry-over from other donors' samples. Each CDR3 is given with its conserved first and last residue. The D gene is left open where the match is weak.

d_call v_call cdr3_aa
TRBD1 TRBV19 CASRDGTAQRSYNEQFF
TRBD1 TRBV9 CASSAMTGDEQYF
- TRBV5-5 CASSPYGNSNQPQHF
TRBD1 TRBV29-1 CSVVQGHGYTF
- TRBV27 CASSLKSRGGGYTF
TRBD1 TRBV14 CASSQTGGWEETQYF
- TRBV27 CASAAGPGNEQYF
- TRBV6-5 CASSYSPGARAEAFF
- TRBV6-4 CASSEGRQNTGELFF
TRBD1 TRBV16 CASSPSLGQGFHEQYF